These T cell receptor beta chains were read from a single sample in a study of blood T cell repertoires in COVID-19. Assay: immunoSEQ multiplex PCR; the TCRdb copy retains only in-frame clones and omits some. The table has 250,000 or so clones, 84% seen once. Sequencing input: peripheral blood. The source is a woman between 40 and 50 years old who had recovered from COVID-19. The CDR3 runs from the conserved cysteine through the conserved F or W. Each record gives: J gene, V gene, CDR3 protein.

J: TRBJ2-7; V: TRBV28; CDR3: CASISPSGGSYEQYF
J: TRBJ1-2; V: TRBV3-1/TRBV3-2; CDR3: CASSQDGANYGYTF
J: TRBJ2-7; V: TRBV4-1; CDR3: CASSQDTGGTYYEQYF
J: TRBJ2-1; V: TRBV7-2; CDR3: CASSLGQGVSYNEQFF
J: TRBJ2-5; V: TRBV18; CDR3: CASARQGEETQYF
J: TRBJ2-2; V: TRBV19; CDR3: CASGTGANTGELFF
J: TRBJ1-6; V: TRBV28; CDR3: CASSFYRGTWNSPLHF
J: TRBJ1-4; V: TRBV30; CDR3: CAWNRRKTATNEKLFF
J: TRBJ1-1; V: TRBV5-4; CDR3: CASRPPWGDTEAFF
J: TRBJ1-1; V: TRBV2; CDR3: CASRAGQGFGAATEAFF
J: TRBJ1-1; V: TRBV11-3; CDR3: CASTGRLDTEAFF
J: TRBJ1-1; V: TRBV19; CDR3: CASSPRTGNTEAFF
J: TRBJ2-3; V: TRBV5-6; CDR3: CASSLMASGGFRSTDTQYF
J: TRBJ2-5; V: TRBV28; CDR3: CASSFVGGAPETQYF
J: TRBJ2-7; V: TRBV5-1; CDR3: CASSWTVHYEQYF
J: TRBJ1-6; V: TRBV3-1/TRBV3-2; CDR3: CASSQVPGQGNSPLHF
J: TRBJ2-1; V: TRBV5-4; CDR3: CASSFPSVNEQFF
J: TRBJ2-5; V: TRBV14; CDR3: CASSQTLAGQETQYF